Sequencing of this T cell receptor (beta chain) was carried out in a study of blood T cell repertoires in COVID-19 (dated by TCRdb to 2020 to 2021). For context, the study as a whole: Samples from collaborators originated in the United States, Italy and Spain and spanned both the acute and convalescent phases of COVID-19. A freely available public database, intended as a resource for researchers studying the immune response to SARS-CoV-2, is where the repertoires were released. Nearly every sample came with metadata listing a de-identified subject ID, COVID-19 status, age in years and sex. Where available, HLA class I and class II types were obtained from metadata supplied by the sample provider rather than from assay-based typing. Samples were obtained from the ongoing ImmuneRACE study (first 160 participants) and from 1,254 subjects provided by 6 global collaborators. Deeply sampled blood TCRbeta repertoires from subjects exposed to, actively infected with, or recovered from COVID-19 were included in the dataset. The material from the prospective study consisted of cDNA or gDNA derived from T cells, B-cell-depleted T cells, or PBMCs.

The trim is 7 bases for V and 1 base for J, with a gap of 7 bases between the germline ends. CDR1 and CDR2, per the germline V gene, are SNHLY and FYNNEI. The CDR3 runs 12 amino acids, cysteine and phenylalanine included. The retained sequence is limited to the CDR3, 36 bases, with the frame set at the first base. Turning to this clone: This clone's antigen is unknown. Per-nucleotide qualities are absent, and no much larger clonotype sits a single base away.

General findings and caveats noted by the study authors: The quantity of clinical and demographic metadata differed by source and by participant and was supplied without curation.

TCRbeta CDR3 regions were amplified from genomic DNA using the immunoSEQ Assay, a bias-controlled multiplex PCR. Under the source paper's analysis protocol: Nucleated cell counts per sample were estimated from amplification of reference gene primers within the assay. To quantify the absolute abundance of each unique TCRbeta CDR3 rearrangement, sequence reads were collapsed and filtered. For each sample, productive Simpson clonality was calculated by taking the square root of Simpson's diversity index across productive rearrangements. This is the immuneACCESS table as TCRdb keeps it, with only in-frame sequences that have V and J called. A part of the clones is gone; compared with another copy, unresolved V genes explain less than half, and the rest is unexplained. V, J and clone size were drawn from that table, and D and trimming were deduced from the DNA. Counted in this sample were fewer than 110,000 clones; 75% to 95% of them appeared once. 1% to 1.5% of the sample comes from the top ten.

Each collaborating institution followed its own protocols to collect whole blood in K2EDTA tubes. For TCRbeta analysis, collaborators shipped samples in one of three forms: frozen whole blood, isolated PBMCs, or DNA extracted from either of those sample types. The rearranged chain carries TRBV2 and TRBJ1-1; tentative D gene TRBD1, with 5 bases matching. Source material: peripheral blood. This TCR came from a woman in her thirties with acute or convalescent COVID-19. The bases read TGTGCCAGCAACAGGCAGAACACTGAAGCTTTCTTT. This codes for CASNRQNTEAFF.